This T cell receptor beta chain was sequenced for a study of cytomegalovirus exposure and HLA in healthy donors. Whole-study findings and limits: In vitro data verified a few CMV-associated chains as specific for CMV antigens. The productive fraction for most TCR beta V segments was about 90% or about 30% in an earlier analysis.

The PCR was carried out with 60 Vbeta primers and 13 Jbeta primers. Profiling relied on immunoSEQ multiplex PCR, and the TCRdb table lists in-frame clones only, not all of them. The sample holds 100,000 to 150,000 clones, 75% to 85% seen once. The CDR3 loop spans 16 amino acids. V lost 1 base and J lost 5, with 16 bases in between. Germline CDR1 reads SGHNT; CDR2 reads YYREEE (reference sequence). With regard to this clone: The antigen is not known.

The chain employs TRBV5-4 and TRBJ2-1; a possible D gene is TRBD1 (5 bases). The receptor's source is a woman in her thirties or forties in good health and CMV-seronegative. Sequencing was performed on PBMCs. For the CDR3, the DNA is TGTGCCAGCAGCTTGTCCCGACTCCTCAGGGACAATGAGCAGTTCTTC. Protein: CASSLSRLLRDNEQFF.